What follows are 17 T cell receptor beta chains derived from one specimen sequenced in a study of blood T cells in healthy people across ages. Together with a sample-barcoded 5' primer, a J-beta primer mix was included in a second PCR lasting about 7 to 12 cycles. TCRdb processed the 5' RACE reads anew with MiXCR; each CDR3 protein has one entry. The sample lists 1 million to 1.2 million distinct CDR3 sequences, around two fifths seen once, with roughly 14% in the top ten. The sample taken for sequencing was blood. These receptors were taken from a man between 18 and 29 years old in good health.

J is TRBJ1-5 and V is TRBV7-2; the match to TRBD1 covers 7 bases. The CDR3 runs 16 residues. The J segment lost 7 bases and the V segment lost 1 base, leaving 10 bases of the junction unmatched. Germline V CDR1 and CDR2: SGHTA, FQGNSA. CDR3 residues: CASSLVVRGIRQPQHF. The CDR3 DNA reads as TGTGCCAGCAGCTTAGTGGTCAGGGGGATAAGGCAGCCCCAGCATTTT.

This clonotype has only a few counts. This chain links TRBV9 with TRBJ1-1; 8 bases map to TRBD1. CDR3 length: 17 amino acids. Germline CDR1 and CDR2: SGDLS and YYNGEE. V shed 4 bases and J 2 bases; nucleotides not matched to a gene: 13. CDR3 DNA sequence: TGTGCCAGCAGCCCGACCGGAAGACAGGGGTTCAACACTGAAGCTTTCTTT. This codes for CASSPTGRQGFNTEAFF.

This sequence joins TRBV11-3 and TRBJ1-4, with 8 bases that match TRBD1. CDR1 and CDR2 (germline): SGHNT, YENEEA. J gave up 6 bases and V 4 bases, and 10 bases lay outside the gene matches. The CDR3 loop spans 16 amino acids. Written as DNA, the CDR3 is TGTGCCAGCAGCTCGGATCTGGACAGGGAGGATGAAAAACTGTTTTTT. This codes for CASSSDLDREDEKLFF.

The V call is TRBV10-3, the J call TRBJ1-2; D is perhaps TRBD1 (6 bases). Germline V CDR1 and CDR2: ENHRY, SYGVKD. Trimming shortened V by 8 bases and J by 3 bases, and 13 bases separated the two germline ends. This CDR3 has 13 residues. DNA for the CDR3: TGTGCCATCGTGGACAGCTCCTACTATGGCTACACCTTC. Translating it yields CAIVDSSYYGYTF.

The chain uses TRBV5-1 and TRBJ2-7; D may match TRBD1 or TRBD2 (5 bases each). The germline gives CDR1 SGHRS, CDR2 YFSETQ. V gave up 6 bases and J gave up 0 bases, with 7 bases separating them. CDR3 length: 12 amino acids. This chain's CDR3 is CASNGTSYEQYF. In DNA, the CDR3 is TGCGCCAGCAACGGGACCTCCTACGAGCAGTACTTC.

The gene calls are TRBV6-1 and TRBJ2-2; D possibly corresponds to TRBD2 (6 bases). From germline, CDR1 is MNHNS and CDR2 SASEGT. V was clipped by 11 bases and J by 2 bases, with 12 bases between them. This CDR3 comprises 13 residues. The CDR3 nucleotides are TGTGCCGGGGGGAGTCCCAACACCGGGGAGCTGTTTTTT. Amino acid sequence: CAGGSPNTGELFF.

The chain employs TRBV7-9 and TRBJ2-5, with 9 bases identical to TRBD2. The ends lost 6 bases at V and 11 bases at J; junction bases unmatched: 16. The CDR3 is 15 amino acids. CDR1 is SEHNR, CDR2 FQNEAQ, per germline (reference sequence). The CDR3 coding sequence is TGTGCCAGCAGACAAGCGGGGGGTATTTACAATGAGCAGTACTTC. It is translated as CASRQAGGIYNEQYF.

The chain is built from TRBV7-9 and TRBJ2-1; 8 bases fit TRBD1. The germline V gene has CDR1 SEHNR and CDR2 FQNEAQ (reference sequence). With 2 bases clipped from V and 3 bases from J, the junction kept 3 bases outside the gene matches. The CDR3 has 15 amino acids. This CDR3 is CASSLTDRVYNEQFF. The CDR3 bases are TGTGCCAGCAGCTTAACGGACAGGGTCTACAATGAGCAGTTCTTC.

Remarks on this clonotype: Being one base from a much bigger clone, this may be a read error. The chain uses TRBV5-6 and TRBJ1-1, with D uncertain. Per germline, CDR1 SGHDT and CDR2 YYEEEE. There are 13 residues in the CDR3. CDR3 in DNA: TGTGCCGGCAGCCCGGCGTCAGGCACTGAAGCTTTCTTT. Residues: CAGSPASGTEAFF.

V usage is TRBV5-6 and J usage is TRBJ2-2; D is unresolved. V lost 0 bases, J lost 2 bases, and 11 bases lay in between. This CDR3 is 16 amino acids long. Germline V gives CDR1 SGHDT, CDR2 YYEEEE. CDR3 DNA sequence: TGTGCCAGCAGCTTGGGGTGGACGATCAACACCGGGGAGCTGTTTTTT. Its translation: CASSLGWTINTGELFF. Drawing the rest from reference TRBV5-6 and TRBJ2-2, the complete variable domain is DAGVTQSPTHLIKTRGQQVTLRCSPKSGHDTVSWYQQALGQGPQFIFQYYEEEERQRGNFPDRFSGHQFPNYSSELNVNALLLGDSALYLCASSLGWTINTGELFFGEGSRLTVL.

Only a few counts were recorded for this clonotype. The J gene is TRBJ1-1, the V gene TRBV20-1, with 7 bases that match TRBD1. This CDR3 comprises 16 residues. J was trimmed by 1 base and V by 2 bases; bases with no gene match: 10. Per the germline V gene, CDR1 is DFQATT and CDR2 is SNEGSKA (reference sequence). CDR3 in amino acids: CSARPPRGVANTEAFF. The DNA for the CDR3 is TGCAGTGCTAGACCGCCCAGGGGGGTGGCGAACACTGAAGCTTTCTTT.

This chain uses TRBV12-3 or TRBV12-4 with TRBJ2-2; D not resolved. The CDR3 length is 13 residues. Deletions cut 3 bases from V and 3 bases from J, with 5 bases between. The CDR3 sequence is CASSLFDTGELFF. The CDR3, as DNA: TGTGCCAGCAGTTTGTTTGACACCGGGGAGCTGTTTTTT.

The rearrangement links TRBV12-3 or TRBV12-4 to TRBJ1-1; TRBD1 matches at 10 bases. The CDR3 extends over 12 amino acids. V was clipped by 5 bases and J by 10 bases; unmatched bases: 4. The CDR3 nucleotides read TGTGCCAGCAGTACCCGGGACAGGGGAGCTTTCTTT. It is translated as CASSTRDRGAFF.

The CDR3 sequence is CASSGLQLGEKLFF. The CDR3 DNA is TGTGCCAGCAGTGGTCTCCAGCTCGGGGAAAAACTGTTTTTT. The rearrangement uses TRBV2 and TRBJ1-4; no clear D gene. Deletions cut 4 bases from V and 8 bases from J, with 14 bases between. This CDR3 is 14 amino acids long. From germline, CDR1 is SNHLY and CDR2 FYNNEI.

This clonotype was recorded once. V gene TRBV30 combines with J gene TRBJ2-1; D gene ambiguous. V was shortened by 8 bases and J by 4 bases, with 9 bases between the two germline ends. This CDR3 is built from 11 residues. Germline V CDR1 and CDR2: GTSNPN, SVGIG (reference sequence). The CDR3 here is CAGFSYNEQFF. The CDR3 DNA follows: TGTGCCGGGTTCTCGTACAATGAGCAGTTCTTC.

CDR3 in DNA: TGCAGTGCCACTCCCGGGACTCTCAATCAGCCCCAGCATTTT. Encoded protein: CSATPGTLNQPQHF. The chain employs TRBV20-1 and TRBJ1-5, with D possibly being TRBD1 (5 bases). CDR1 is DFQATT and CDR2 is SNEGSKA in the germline V gene (reference sequence). The V gene lost 6 bases and the J gene lost 3 bases, with 15 bases spanning the gap. The CDR3 loop spans 14 amino acids.

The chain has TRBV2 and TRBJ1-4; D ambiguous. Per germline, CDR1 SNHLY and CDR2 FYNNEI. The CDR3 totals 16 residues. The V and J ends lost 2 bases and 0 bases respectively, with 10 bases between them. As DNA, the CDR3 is TGTGCCAGCAGTGAAAGGACTACCACAACTAATGAAAAACTGTTTTTT. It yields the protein CASSERTTTTNEKLFF.